Listed below are T cell receptor beta chains from one sample, sequenced in a study of PD-1 blockade in classical Hodgkin lymphoma. Sequenced by immunoSEQ multiplex PCR; TCRdb stores in-frame clones only, minus some. Among about 35,000 clones listed, around 89% were seen once. The specimen sequenced was CD4+ T cells from blood. These receptors all stem from a human donor with classical Hodgkin lymphoma. CDR3s include the opening cysteine and the closing phenylalanine or tryptophan. D genes are given only for firm matches. Size values are once, few and many counts, or a class for expanded clones, and some rows have none.

D gene,J gene,V gene,clone size,CDR3 DNA,CDR3 protein
NA,TRBJ1-6,TRBV25-1,NA,TGTGCCATTCAGGGATCGGCCTATAATTCACCCCTCCACTTT,CAIQGSAYNSPLHF
NA,TRBJ1-5,TRBV27,NA,TGTGCCAGCAGTTCGGGTTTTGGTAGCAATCAGCCCCAGCATTTT,CASSSGFGSNQPQHF
NA,TRBJ2-1,TRBV2,NA,TGTGCCAGCAGATGGAGAGGAGACAATGAGCAGTTCTTC,CASRWRGDNEQFF
NA,TRBJ2-3,TRBV5-4,NA,TGTGCCAGCAGCTTTTCGGGGCAATACACAGATACGCAGTATTTT,CASSFSGQYTDTQYF
TRBD1,TRBJ1-5,TRBV7-6,NA,TGTGCCAGCAGCTTAGAGGTGACAGGGGGCGCCTTCAATCAGCCCCAGCATTTT,CASSLEVTGGAFNQPQHF
NA,TRBJ1-5,TRBV19,NA,TGTGCCAGTAGTCCCCCAAGCGGGGGGGCGAGGATCGGCAATCAGCCCCAGCATTTT,CASSPPSGGARIGNQPQHF
NA,TRBJ1-1,TRBV10-1,once,TGCGCCAGCAGGAGGGGCTGGAACACTGAAGCTTTCTTT,CASRRGWNTEAFF
NA,TRBJ1-4,TRBV5-4,NA,TGTGCCAGCAGCCCCGGTGAGGGTGAAAAACTGTTTTTT,CASSPGEGEKLFF
NA,TRBJ1-4,TRBV12-5,NA,TGTGCTAGTGGCCCCGGCATAGGATTTAATGAAAAACTGTTTTTT,CASGPGIGFNEKLFF
NA,TRBJ1-1,TRBV18,NA,TGTGCCAGCTCACTGAAGGGGACACCGAACACTGAAGCTTTCTTT,CASSLKGTPNTEAFF
NA,TRBJ2-7,TRBV19,NA,TGTGCCAGTAGTATCCCAGGGGTCTACGAGCAGTACTTC,CASSIPGVYEQYF
TRBD1,TRBJ1-2,TRBV11-2,few,TGTGCCAGCAGCTTAATGACACAGGGGGGCGGCTACACCTTC,CASSLMTQGGGYTF
NA,TRBJ2-6,TRBV5-4,once,TGTGCCAGCACCTCTGGCGGAGGTGGGGCCAACGTCCTGACTTTC,CASTSGGGGANVLTF
NA,TRBJ2-1,TRBV7-2,NA,TGTGCCAGCAGCTTAGAGGGAGTAAGTGAGCAGTTCTTC,CASSLEGVSEQFF
TRBD2,TRBJ2-7,TRBV6-5,NA,TGTGCCAGCAGTCAAAGCGGGGACTCCTCCTACGAGCAGTACTTC,CASSQSGDSSYEQYF
NA,TRBJ2-2,TRBV18,NA,TGTGCCAGCTCACCAACGGGCGCCGGGGAGCTGTTTTTT,CASSPTGAGELFF
NA,TRBJ2-5,TRBV2,NA,TGTGCCAGCTCCGAAGAGACCCAGTACTTC,CASSEETQYF
NA,TRBJ2-3,TRBV5-1,NA,TGCGCCAGCAGCTTTGAGGGGTTGGGGACAGATACGCAGTATTTT,CASSFEGLGTDTQYF
NA,TRBJ1-1,TRBV19,NA,TGTGCCAGCCTTCGAACTGACGCGGGTACTGAAGCTTTCTTT,CASLRTDAGTEAFF
TRBD2,TRBJ2-3,TRBV2,NA,TGTGCCAGCAGTGACGACGGCGGGGGTGAAAGGGATACGCAGTATTTT,CASSDDGGGERDTQYF
NA,TRBJ2-3,TRBV2,NA,TGTGCCAGCCGAAAGGGTAGCGGCACAGATACGCAGTATTTT,CASRKGSGTDTQYF
NA,TRBJ2-7,TRBV12-5,NA,TGTGCTAGTGGTTCCCGATACGAGCAGTACTTC,CASGSRYEQYF
NA,TRBJ1-3,TRBV9,NA,TGTGCCAGCAGCGCGAGGGGGACGGCTGGGAATATATATTTT,CASSARGTAGNIYF
NA,TRBJ2-3,TRBV9,few,TGTGCCAGCAGCGTATCCGTGGCTCTGGATACGCAGTATTTT,CASSVSVALDTQYF
NA,TRBJ2-3,TRBV7-9,NA,TGTGCCAGCAGCTTCCTCTCGGGCTACTGGAGCGGTAACACAGATACGCAGTATTTT,CASSFLSGYWSGNTDTQYF
NA,TRBJ1-5,TRBV11-2,once,TGTGCCAGCAGCCTTGACGCGGGATTCAATCAGCCCCAGCATTTT,CASSLDAGFNQPQHF
NA,TRBJ1-5,TRBV5-1,NA,TGCGCCAGCAGCTTTGGGGGGGGCGGAAATCAGCCCCAGCATTTT,CASSFGGGGNQPQHF
NA,TRBJ2-5,TRBV6-5,NA,TGTGCCAGCAGTCTGACCGGGACTCCCCAAGAGACCCAGTACTTC,CASSLTGTPQETQYF
NA,TRBJ1-3,TRBV9,NA,TGTGCCAGCAGCGCCGCTATCCGTTCGGCAAACACCATATATTTT,CASSAAIRSANTIYF
TRBD1,TRBJ1-5,TRBV7-2,NA,TGTGCCAGCAGCCAGGACAGGGAGAATCAGCCCCAGCATTTT,CASSQDRENQPQHF
NA,TRBJ1-1,TRBV11-2,NA,TGTGCCAGCAGCTTAAGGGCGGCCACTGAAGCTTTCTTT,CASSLRAATEAFF
NA,TRBJ1-1,TRBV7-8,NA,TGTGCCAGCAGCTTCCCTATCCGACTATTCCAGAACACTGAAGCTTTCTTT,CASSFPIRLFQNTEAFF
TRBD2,TRBJ2-3,TRBV12-5,once,TGTGCTAGTGGTTTCGGCGGGGGGGATACGCAGTATTTT,CASGFGGGDTQYF
TRBD2,TRBJ2-7,TRBV10-1,NA,TGCGCCAGCAGCACTCTAGCGGGAGCAGAATACGAGCAGTACTTC,CASSTLAGAEYEQYF
NA,TRBJ1-2,TRBV7-2,NA,TGTGCCAGCCGGGGACCCGATTTTTCAAGGGGCTACACCTTC,CASRGPDFSRGYTF
TRBD1,TRBJ1-6,TRBV5-1,NA,TGCGCCAGCAGCTTCACAGGGGGTGGTTCACCCCTCCACTTT,CASSFTGGGSPLHF
TRBD2,TRBJ2-2,TRBV6-5,NA,TGTGCCACCCATAGCGGGAGAAGCACCGGGGAGCTGTTTTTT,CATHSGRSTGELFF
TRBD1,TRBJ1-6,TRBV10-3,NA,TGTGCCATCAGGCCCGGGACAGGGAGCTCCTATAATTCACCCCTCCACTTT,CAIRPGTGSSYNSPLHF
NA,TRBJ1-2,TRBV19,once,TGTGCCAGTATAGGGGGGGTCCATGGCTACACCTTC,CASIGGVHGYTF
NA,TRBJ2-1,TRBV11-3,NA,TGTGCCAGCAGCGTCACAGGCTACAATGAGCAGTTCTTC,CASSVTGYNEQFF
NA,TRBJ1-6,TRBV10-3,once,TGTGCCATCAGTGAGCCTCCACGGACGAATTCACCCCTCCACTTT,CAISEPPRTNSPLHF
NA,TRBJ2-5,TRBV5-4,NA,TGTGCCAGCAGCTTGGATAGTAAGGACAGTAAAGAGACCCAGTACTTC,CASSLDSKDSKETQYF
NA,TRBJ2-2,TRBV2,NA,TGTGCCAGCAGTACCGCGGCCACCGGGGAGCTGTTTTTT,CASSTAATGELFF
NA,TRBJ1-1,TRBV2,NA,TGTGCCAGCAGTTTCTCAGGGACTAAAGCTTTCTTT,CASSFSGTKAFF
NA,TRBJ1-5,TRBV2,NA,TGTGCCAGCAGTCCAAGATATAGCAATCAGCCCCAGCATTTT,CASSPRYSNQPQHF
NA,TRBJ2-1,TRBV7-3,NA,TGTGCCAGCAGCTTGGGACTCTACAATGAGCAGTTCTTC,CASSLGLYNEQFF
TRBD2,TRBJ2-1,TRBV14,NA,TGTGCCAGCAGCCCCGCAGCGGGATGGAATGAGCAGTTCTTC,CASSPAAGWNEQFF
TRBD1,TRBJ2-4,TRBV7-2,once,TGTGCCAGCAGTTCAGGGGGTCCAGCCAAAAACATTCAGTACTTC,CASSSGGPAKNIQYF